Below are 5 T cell receptor beta chains sequenced from a single sample in a study of human T cells and chemical hapten exposure. One entry per CDR3 protein results from TCRdb running MiXCR on the 5' RACE reads. This table holds about 110,000 distinct CDR3 sequences, roughly 18% found once. Total RNA extraction was carried out from unfractionated whole blood. These receptors were obtained from a human donor in good health.

J is TRBJ2-7 and V is TRBV14, with unresolved D. The CDR3 extends over 11 amino acids. CDR1 is SGHDN, CDR2 FVKESK, per germline. V gave up 2 bases and J gave up 5 bases, with 4 bases separating them. The CDR3 reads CASSQIHEQYF. CDR3 in DNA: TGTGCCAGCAGCCAAATCCACGAGCAGTACTTC.

This clonotype came up many times. The chain recombines TRBV18 with TRBJ1-5; TRBD1 is a possible D gene (5 bases). This CDR3 is built from 13 residues. V lost 8 bases, J lost 3 bases, and 11 bases lay in between. Germline loops: CDR1 KGHSH, CDR2 LQKENI. In DNA form, the CDR3 reads TGTGCCAGCGCATCGGGGCTCAATCAGCCCCAGCATTTT. This sequence encodes CASASGLNQPQHF.

A few counts support this clonotype. This chain joins TRBV27 and TRBJ2-7; D gene unclear. Trimming cost V 0 bases and J 4 bases, with 13 bases left between them. Germline-derived CDR1 and CDR2 are MNHEY and SMNVEV (reference sequence). CDR3 size: 15 residues. The CDR3 reads CASSLSATPGYEQYF. The CDR3 DNA is TGTGCCAGCAGTTTATCGGCGACGCCTGGTTACGAGCAGTACTTC.

The J gene is TRBJ2-7, the V gene TRBV18; 7 nucleotides match TRBD2. The CDR3 is 15 residues long. J lost 3 bases, V lost 3 bases, and 8 bases had no gene match. Germline lookup yields CDR1 KGHSH and CDR2 LQKENI. The CDR3 here is CASSPGGSKNYEQYF. In nucleotides, the CDR3 is TGTGCCAGCTCACCGGGGGGGAGCAAAAACTACGAGCAGTACTTC.

The CDR3: CAISGGGNTEAFF. CDR3 DNA: TGTGCCATCAGTGGAGGGGGAAACACTGAAGCTTTCTTT. The J gene is TRBJ1-1, the V gene TRBV10-3; the D gene is possibly TRBD1 (6 bases). The V end was cut by 4 bases, the J end by 2 bases, with 8 bases between. Looked up from germline, CDR1 is ENHRY and CDR2 is SYGVKD. The CDR3 totals 13 residues.